This T cell receptor beta chain was identified in a study of blood T cell repertoires in COVID-19. Overall study: Samples taken during acute and convalescent COVID-19 were collected in the United States, Italy and Spain. T cells, B-cell-depleted T cells, or PBMCs supplied cDNA or gDNA.

The CDR3 totals 14 residues. Germline V lookup: CDR1 SGHDT, CDR2 YYEEEE. Trimming removed 0 bases from V and 9 bases from J, with 13 bases in between. Original data processing: Counts of nucleated cells, estimated from reference gene primer amplification, were obtained. Assay: immunoSEQ multiplex PCR; the TCRdb copy retains only in-frame clones and omits some. That table is the source of V, J and clone size, and D and trimming were worked out from the DNA. Found here are approximately 170,000 clones, 84% of them singletons; the top ten hold 12%. The gene calls are TRBV5-6 and TRBJ1-5; TRBD1 might be the D (6 bases). Sequencing was carried out using PBMCs or T cells enriched from blood (not recorded which). The TCR comes from a man aged 50 or older who had recovered from COVID-19. The CDR3 protein is CASSLAGGTRPQHF. The CDR3 DNA is TGTGCCAGCAGCTTGGCGGGGGGCACGCGGCCCCAGCATTTT.